A selection of T cell receptor beta chains follows, all from one sample in a study of blood T cell repertoires in COVID-19. Only in-frame clones appear in the TCRdb table, and some are missing; sequencing was by immunoSEQ multiplex PCR. The sample lists under 200,000 clones, approximately 82% occurring once. Sample: PBMCs or T cells enriched from blood (not recorded which). Source of these receptors: an older woman with acute COVID-19. The CDR3 runs from the conserved cysteine through the conserved F or W. The order of the fields is V gene, clone size, J gene, CDR3 protein. Clone size is shown for a subset of rows, as once, few, many or a class of expanded clone.

V: TRBV28
size: NA
J: TRBJ1-6
CDR3: CASSADRVTLHF

V: TRBV15
size: NA
J: TRBJ1-3
CDR3: CATSSRQGLTGNTIYF

V: TRBV5-4
size: NA
J: TRBJ2-5
CDR3: CASSFPAGGTETQYF

V: TRBV3-1/TRBV3-2
size: few
J: TRBJ2-3
CDR3: CASSLRAGDTQYF

V: TRBV19
size: once
J: TRBJ1-5
CDR3: CASSIVGQGANQPQHF

V: TRBV7-8
size: NA
J: TRBJ2-7
CDR3: CASSSTSGSLYEQYF

V: TRBV4-3
size: NA
J: TRBJ2-1
CDR3: CASSYYNEQFF

V: TRBV4-2
size: NA
J: TRBJ2-3
CDR3: CASSRSPRTSGTEDTQYF

V: TRBV19
size: NA
J: TRBJ2-1
CDR3: CASSDPGREYNEQFF

V: TRBV2
size: NA
J: TRBJ2-5
CDR3: CASSVSDRTQYF

V: TRBV6-5
size: NA
J: TRBJ1-1
CDR3: CASSYSTAGNTEAFF

V: TRBV19
size: few
J: TRBJ2-7
CDR3: CASSLGVTYEQYF

V: TRBV7-2
size: NA
J: TRBJ1-1
CDR3: CASSLVDRGHTEAFF

V: TRBV28
size: NA
J: TRBJ1-6
CDR3: CASNRDRDSPLHF

V: TRBV5-1
size: NA
J: TRBJ2-7
CDR3: CASNPGQPVDEQYF

V: TRBV5-1
size: NA
J: TRBJ2-2
CDR3: CASSFQTANTGELFF

V: TRBV19
size: NA
J: TRBJ2-5
CDR3: CASSIGGTSGETQYF

V: TRBV30
size: few
J: TRBJ2-7
CDR3: CAWSPTKGQLLYEQYF

V: TRBV4-1
size: few
J: TRBJ1-2
CDR3: CASSQRTGSTNYGYTF

V: TRBV5-1
size: once
J: TRBJ2-7
CDR3: CASSSLVAGGNEQYF